The T cell receptor (beta chain) described here comes from a study of blood T cell repertoires in COVID-19. In the authors' methods: Amplification of reference gene primers provided the estimated nucleated cell counts. Data came from immunoSEQ multiplex PCR; TCRdb stores just in-frame clones and leaves some out. V, J and clone size were drawn from that table, and D and trimming were deduced from the DNA. The sample consists of about 240,000 clones, roughly 80% of them appearing once. This clone has just one count. The TCR comes from a woman of 80 years or more with acute or convalescent COVID-19. Sequencing used peripheral blood.

In DNA form, the CDR3 reads TGTGCCAGTAGTATAAGGGGTGGCCAGCCCCCCTACTACGAGCAGTACTTC. This gives the protein CASSIRGGQPPYYEQYF. The chain links TRBV19 to TRBJ2-7, with D perhaps TRBD1 (5 bases). CDR1 and CDR2 from the germline V gene are LNHDA and SQIVND (reference sequence). V lost 2 bases, J lost 3 bases, and 20 bases lay in between. The CDR3 has 17 residues.